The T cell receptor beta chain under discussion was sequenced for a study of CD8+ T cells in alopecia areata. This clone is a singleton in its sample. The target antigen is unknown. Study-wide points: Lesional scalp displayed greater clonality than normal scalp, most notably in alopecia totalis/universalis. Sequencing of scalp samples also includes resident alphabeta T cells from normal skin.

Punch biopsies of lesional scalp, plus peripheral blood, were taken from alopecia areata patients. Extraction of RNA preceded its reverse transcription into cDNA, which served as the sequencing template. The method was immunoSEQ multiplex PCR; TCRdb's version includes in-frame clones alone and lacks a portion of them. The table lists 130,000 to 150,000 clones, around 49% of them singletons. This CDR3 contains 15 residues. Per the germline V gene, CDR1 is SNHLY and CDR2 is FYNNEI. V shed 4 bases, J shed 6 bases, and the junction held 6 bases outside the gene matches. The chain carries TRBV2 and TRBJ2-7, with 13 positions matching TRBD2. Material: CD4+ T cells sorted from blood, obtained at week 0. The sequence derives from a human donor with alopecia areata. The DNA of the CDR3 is TGTGCCAGCAGTGCGACGGGACTAGCGGGACCCGAGCAGTACTTC. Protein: CASSATGLAGPEQYF. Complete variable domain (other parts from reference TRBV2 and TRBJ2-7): EPEVTQTPSHQVTQMGQEVILRCVPISNHLYFYWYRQILGQKVEFLVSFYNNEISEKSEIFDDQFSVERPDGSNFTLKIRSTKLEDSAMYFCASSATGLAGPEQYFGPGTRLTVT.